This T cell receptor (beta chain) is drawn from a study of shared clonotypes between healthy human individuals. Study results and limitations: Sharing of clonotypes among donors was expected to vary with sequencing depth.

Points on this clone: The antigen is unknown.

Every immunoSEQ plate was one replicate of a subset's evenly spread DNA. TCRdb's table, derived via immunoSEQ multiplex PCR, lists solely in-frame clones and lacks some. The sample lists about 600,000 clones, 95% to 98% occurring once. The CDR3 has 13 amino acids. V was pared by 4 bases and J by 0 bases, with 6 bases between. Germline values: CDR1 SGHRS, CDR2 YFSETQ. The V call is TRBV5-1, the J call TRBJ2-3; the D gene is possibly TRBD1 (6 bases). Sequencing was carried out using naive CD4+ T cells sorted from blood. Subset described: CD45RA+ positively selected. The receptor's source is a woman in her 30s in good health. The CDR3 sequence is CASSGQSTDTQYF. CDR3 coding DNA: TGCGCCAGCAGCGGACAGAGCACAGATACGCAGTATTTT.